Listed here are 9 T cell receptor beta chains from one sample, sequenced in a study of CD8 T cells in Susac syndrome. RNA, at 0.5 to 1 ug, was reverse transcribed with random hexamers. TCRdb ran MiXCR on the immunoSEQ multiplex PCR reads and lists one entry per CDR3 protein. The profile shows 51,000 or so distinct CDR3 sequences, 90% to 95% of them singletons. The sequencing input was CD8+ T cells from PBMCs. The receptor set was obtained from a human donor in good health.

J is TRBJ1-2 and V is TRBV4-2; TRBD1 is a possible D gene (5 bases). This CDR3 region has 13 residues. With 2 bases removed from V and 1 base from J, the gap between germline ends came to 5 bases. Germline V gene data show CDR1 as LGHNA and CDR2 as YNFKEQ. The CDR3 is CASSQQGNYGYTF. CDR3 DNA: TGTGCCAGCAGCCAACAGGGTAACTATGGCTACACCTTC.

The V gene is TRBV13, the J gene TRBJ1-1, with a tentative D call TRBD1 (6 bases). Trimming shortened V by 6 bases and J by 3 bases, and 17 bases separated the two germline ends. From germline, CDR1 is PRHDT and CDR2 FYEKMQ (reference sequence). The CDR3 totals 15 residues. The CDR3 sequence: CASSKTQGMDTEAFF. The CDR3 nucleotides are TGTGCCAGCAGTAAAACACAGGGAATGGACACTGAAGCTTTCTTT.

The V call is TRBV19, the J call TRBJ2-7, with TRBD1 matching over 8 bases. CDR1 is LNHDA, CDR2 SQIVND, per germline (reference sequence). The CDR3 sequence is 14 residues long. V was pared by 5 bases and J by 2 bases, with 5 bases of the junction left unmatched. The chain's CDR3 is CASSATGGPYEQYF. The CDR3 bases are TGTGCCAGTAGTGCCACAGGGGGACCCTACGAGCAGTACTTC.

This rearrangement joins TRBV29-1 to TRBJ2-6, with 9 bases lining up with TRBD1. V shed 7 bases and J 4 bases; nucleotides not matched to a gene: 8. The CDR3 runs 15 residues. CDR1 and CDR2 from the germline V gene are SQVTM and ANQGSEA. The CDR3 sequence: CSARDRAGGANVLTF. The CDR3 region has the DNA TGCAGCGCACGGGACAGGGCTGGCGGGGCCAACGTCCTGACTTTC.

The J gene is TRBJ2-7, the V gene TRBV27; D remains unclear. The V end lost 2 bases, the J end lost 3 bases, and 11 bases lay between the germline ends. Germline CDR1 is MNHEY and CDR2 is SMNVEV (reference sequence). The CDR3 is 14 residues long. The CDR3 DNA is TGTGCCAGCAGTTTACACATCTCCCGCTACGAGCAGTACTTC. Translation gives CASSLHISRYEQYF.

The chain has TRBV27 and TRBJ2-7; 10 bases line up with TRBD2. Germline V gene lookup returns CDR1 MNHEY and CDR2 SMNVEV (reference sequence). The CDR3 runs to 15 residues. Trimming took 2 bases from V and 3 from J; bases not matched to a gene: 4. The CDR3 bases are TGTGCCAGCAGTTTAAGGCCTAGCGGGAGCTACGAGCAGTACTTC. This sequence encodes CASSLRPSGSYEQYF.

Only one count was recorded for this clonotype. The chain employs TRBV2 and TRBJ2-1; 10 positions agree with TRBD1. V trimming: 8 bases; J trimming: 4 bases; junction bases outside the gene matches: 5. This CDR3 has 14 residues. Germline CDR1 and CDR2: SNHLY and FYNNEI. CDR3 nucleotides: TGTGCCAGCGTCCAGGGACAGGGGTACAATGAGCAGTTCTTC. Translation gives CASVQGQGYNEQFF.

This clonotype was found a few times. The chain uses TRBV11-2 and TRBJ2-4; D is undetermined. Germline-derived CDR1 and CDR2 are SGHAT and FQNNGV. With 5 bases removed from V and 8 bases from J, the gap between germline ends came to 16 bases. The CDR3 extends over 14 amino acids. CDR3 protein: CASSPPTSADIQYF. In nucleotides, the CDR3 is TGTGCCAGCAGCCCACCGACAAGTGCGGACATTCAGTACTTC. The full variable domain, completed using reference TRBV11-2 and TRBJ2-4, is EAGVAQSPRYKIIEKRQSVAFWCNPISGHATLYWYQQILGQGPKLLIQFQNNGVVDDSQLPKDRFSAERLKGVDSTLKIQPAKLEDSAVYLCASSPPTSADIQYFGAGTRLSVL.

Here the CDR3 DNA reads TGCGCCAGCAGTGAGTCGATTAGCAATCAGCCCCAGCATTTT. Its translation: CASSESISNQPQHF. The chain carries TRBV10-2 and TRBJ1-5; D remains unclear. Trimming shortened V by 0 bases and J by 0 bases, and 3 bases separated the two germline ends. In germline, CDR1 is WSHSY, CDR2 SAAADI. This CDR3 contains 14 residues.